Following are 3 T cell receptor beta chains from one sample sequenced in a study of shared clonotypes between healthy human individuals. Generated by immunoSEQ multiplex PCR, the TCRdb table keeps only in-frame clones and is missing some. The repertoire holds under 2,000,000 clones, with over 85% as singletons. Naive CD8 cells, CD45RO-negative and positively selected for CCR7, excluded terminally differentiated effector memory CD45RA+ cells. Sequencing was done on a sample of naive CD8+ T cells sorted from blood. Source of these receptors: a man in his late teens or twenties in good health.

The rearrangement links TRBV4-3 to TRBJ1-1, with 7 bases identical to TRBD1. The CDR3 runs to 13 residues. The ends lost 3 bases at V and 6 bases at J; junction bases unmatched: 4. CDR1 is LGHNA and CDR2 is YSLEER in the germline V gene. Written as DNA, the CDR3 is TGCGCCAGCAGCCAGACAGGGTACGCTGAAGCTTTCTTT. Amino acid sequence: CASSQTGYAEAFF.

The table lists this clone with a count of one. The CDR3 loop reads CASSQVQTEKIYGYTF. For the CDR3, the DNA is TGCGCCAGCAGCCAAGTTCAGACAGAGAAGATTTATGGCTACACCTTC. V is TRBV4-3 and J is TRBJ1-2; possible D gene TRBD1, 5 bases. There are 16 residues in the CDR3. V lost 1 base, J lost 5 bases, and 17 bases lay in between. Germline V gives CDR1 LGHNA, CDR2 YSLEER.

The chain recombines TRBV4-1 with TRBJ1-5; the D is unclear. The CDR3 contains 19 residues. The V end lost 4 bases, the J end lost 7 bases, and 29 bases lay between the germline ends. Germline V gives CDR1 MGHRA, CDR2 YSYEKL. In DNA form, the CDR3 reads TGCGCCAGCAGCCGCCCTCCCCTGCTTCATCACGTCGAAAGGCAGCCCCAGCATTTT. This encodes CASSRPPLLHHVERQPQHF.